A selection of T cell receptor beta chains follows, all from one sample in a study of shared clonotypes between healthy human individuals. Assay: immunoSEQ multiplex PCR; the TCRdb copy retains only in-frame clones and omits some. Of over a million clones listed, around three quarters are singletons. The sample taken for sequencing was memory CD4+ T cells from PBMCs. The receptor set was obtained from a man between 18 and 29 years old in good health. Some clones in this sample may be carry-over from other donors' samples. The CDR3 runs from the conserved cysteine through the conserved F or W. A D gene is named only where the DNA matches it firmly. Rows may omit the clone size; those that give it use once, few, many or a size class.

D gene	clone size	V gene	J gene	CDR3 length	CDR3 protein	CDR3 DNA
NA	once	TRBV28	TRBJ2-3	16	CASSTPRTQGADTQYF	TGTGCCAGCAGTACTCCCCGGACACAGGGTGCAGATACGCAGTATTTT
TRBD2	once	TRBV2	TRBJ2-5	13	CASTGRPQETQYF	TGTGCCAGCACCGGGAGGCCCCAAGAGACCCAGTACTTC
NA	NA	TRBV19	TRBJ2-3	16	CASRRGAVSGTDTQYF	TGTGCCAGTAGGCGAGGGGCGGTGAGCGGCACAGATACGCAGTATTTT
NA	few	TRBV5-1	TRBJ1-5	13	CASSLEIDQPQHF	TGCGCCAGCAGCTTGGAGATTGATCAGCCCCAGCATTTT
NA	NA	TRBV14	TRBJ2-7	14	CASSRNHQGNEQYF	TGTGCCAGCAGCCGCAACCACCAAGGGAACGAGCAGTACTTC
TRBD1	NA	TRBV29-1	TRBJ1-2	12	CGSSDRGNGYTF	TGCGGCTCTTCGGACAGGGGAAATGGCTACACCTTC
NA	many	TRBV2	TRBJ1-1	14	CASSEIRVNTEAFF	TGTGCCAGCAGTGAGATACGGGTGAACACTGAAGCTTTCTTT
NA	NA	TRBV27	TRBJ2-1	14	CASSFRRGWDEQFF	TGTGCCAGCAGTTTTCGTCGGGGGTGGGATGAGCAGTTCTTC
NA	NA	TRBV6-1	TRBJ1-2	14	CASSSGPSNYGYTF	TGTGCCAGCAGCTCGGGACCTTCTAACTATGGCTACACCTTC
TRBD2	NA	TRBV10-1	TRBJ2-2	19	CASSFPGLAGGRVTGELFF	TGCGCCAGCAGTTTCCCGGGACTAGCGGGAGGGAGAGTCACCGGGGAGCTGTTTTTT
NA	NA	TRBV18	TRBJ2-7	15	CASSPRSRTLYEQYF	TGTGCCAGCTCACCCCGCTCGAGGACTCTCTACGAGCAGTACTTC
TRBD2	NA	TRBV6-1	TRBJ2-5	14	CASKLAGVGETQYF	TGTGCCAGCAAACTAGCGGGAGTTGGAGAGACCCAGTACTTC
NA	NA	TRBV6-6	TRBJ2-5	15	CASSPGTGAQETQYF	TGTGCCAGCTCCCCAGGCACCGGGGCCCAAGAGACCCAGTACTTC
NA	NA	TRBV2	TRBJ2-2	15	CASGKQGRFTGELFF	TGTGCCAGCGGGAAGCAGGGTCGATTCACCGGGGAGCTGTTTTTT
NA	NA	TRBV11-2	TRBJ1-3	11	CASSLGNTIYF	TGTGCCAGCAGCCTTGGAAACACCATATATTTT
NA	NA	TRBV28	TRBJ1-3	12	CASTTGGNTIYF	TGTGCCAGCACCACCGGAGGAAACACCATATATTTT
NA	few	TRBV27	TRBJ2-2	14	CASRWTANTGELFF	TGTGCCAGCAGGTGGACAGCGAACACCGGGGAGCTGTTTTTT
NA	few	TRBV5-1	TRBJ1-2	14	CASSLDPGNYGYTF	TGCGCCAGCAGCTTGGATCCAGGGAACTATGGCTACACCTTC